A single sample is the source of the 15 T cell receptor beta chains below, sequenced in a study of Graves' ophthalmopathy and Graves' hyperthyroidism. Scientists amplified the TCR beta CDR3 regions from RNA transcripts. Second-round multiplex PCR came after first-round RT-PCR with HTBI primers. TCRdb re-derived calls from the multiplex PCR reads in MiXCR, one entry per CDR3 protein. The sample includes about 210,000 distinct CDR3 sequences, around 28% of them seen just once. The sample was peripheral blood. These receptors all stem from a man between 50 and 59 years old with Graves' ophthalmopathy.

This clonotype has at least ten counts. V is TRBV5-1 and J is TRBJ2-6; D is uncertain. This CDR3 region has 18 residues. Germline CDR1 is SGHRS and CDR2 is YFSETQ. V lost 0 bases and J 0 bases, leaving 13 bases between the germline ends. The CDR3 is CASSLVGSLFSGANVLTF. Here the CDR3 DNA reads TGCGCCAGCAGCTTGGTGGGCTCCCTCTTCTCTGGGGCCAACGTCCTGACTTTC.

This chain uses TRBV2 with TRBJ1-1, with TRBD1 as a possible D gene (5 bases). CDR1 and CDR2 from the germline V gene are SNHLY and FYNNEI. The CDR3 extends over 15 amino acids. Trimming stripped 5 bases from V and 7 bases from J, with 20 bases between. The CDR3 DNA follows: TGTGCCAGCAGTCTCCTTACGGGGGACGCGTATGAAGCTTTCTTT. Translated, it gives CASSLLTGDAYEAFF.

In its sample, this clonotype was seen many times. V and J are TRBV6-5 and TRBJ2-7, with D possibly called TRBD1 or TRBD2 (5 bases each). Trimming stripped 5 bases from V and 2 bases from J, with 13 bases between. The CDR3 has 14 amino acids. Germline V CDR1 and CDR2: MNHEY, SVGAGI. CDR3 bases: TGTGCCAGCAGTCCCGGGACGTCAGCCTACGAGCAGTACTTC. This sequence encodes CASSPGTSAYEQYF.

The V call is TRBV6-2 or TRBV6-3, the J call TRBJ2-7; 8 bases are a match to TRBD2. Germline trimming cut 2 bases from V and 4 bases from J; bases unmatched to any gene: 16. The V gene's germline CDR1 is MNHEY and CDR2 SVGEGT. The CDR3 is 18 residues long. CDR3 DNA: TGTGCCAGCAGTTACACGTTACTAGCGGACAAGTTTGGATACGAGCAGTACTTC. Amino acids: CASSYTLLADKFGYEQYF.

This chain joins TRBV6-7 and TRBJ1-2; D uncertain. TRBV6-7 is labeled an ORF, and its function is uncertain. Trimming left V 6 bases short and J 0 bases short, with 14 bases between. The CDR3 is made up of 15 amino acids. The CDR3: CASSPRPQANYGYTF. DNA of the CDR3: TGTGCCAGCAGCCCTCGACCCCAAGCTAACTATGGCTACACCTTC.

The sample holds many counts of this clonotype. The rearrangement uses TRBV6-1 and TRBJ2-7; D may be TRBD1 (7 bases). This CDR3 is 13 amino acids long. Germline CDR1 MNHNS, CDR2 SASEGT. V lost 6 bases and J 11 bases, leaving 20 bases between the germline ends. The CDR3 sequence is CASRGLGQRGEYF. CDR3 DNA: TGTGCCAGCAGGGGCCTGGGACAGAGGGGGGAGTACTTC.

The chain joins TRBV4-1 to TRBJ1-1, with D uncertain. This CDR3 has 12 residues. Germline V lookup: CDR1 MGHRA, CDR2 YSYEKL. V lost 3 bases, J lost 7 bases, and 9 bases lay in between. The DNA of the CDR3 is TGCGCCAGCAGCCACGCAGAGGGTGAAGCTTTCTTT. Amino acids: CASSHAEGEAFF.

This clonotype was counted ten times or more. V usage is TRBV29-1 and J usage is TRBJ2-2; possibly TRBD1 or TRBD2 for D (5 bases each). From germline, CDR1 is SQVTM and CDR2 ANQGSEA. This CDR3 has 12 amino acids. V was clipped by 3 bases and J by 4 bases, with 6 bases between them. The CDR3 DNA follows: TGCAGCGTTGAGAGGGGCACCGGGGAGCTGTTTTTT. Its protein product is CSVERGTGELFF.

The chain uses TRBV12-3 or TRBV12-4 and TRBJ2-7; 8 bases line up with TRBD2. V shed 6 bases and J 3 bases; nucleotides not matched to a gene: 7. The CDR3 contains 14 residues. CDR3 in DNA: TGTGCCAGCAGCAGTGGGACTAGTCTCTACGAGCAGTACTTC. Protein product: CASSSGTSLYEQYF.

The V and J genes are TRBV28 and TRBJ1-5, with D unresolved. Germline CDR1 is MDHEN and CDR2 is SYDVKM. This CDR3 region has 15 residues. V dropped 4 bases and J dropped 2 bases, with 12 bases sitting between them. The CDR3 sequence: CASSSPGRGNQPQHF. In nucleotides, the CDR3 is TGTGCCAGCAGTTCTCCCGGGAGGGGCAATCAGCCCCAGCATTTT.

This chain uses TRBV6-1 with TRBJ2-7; D call uncertain. Germline V CDR1 and CDR2: MNHNS, SASEGT. The CDR3 totals 14 residues. V was cut by 5 bases and J by 4 bases, with 15 bases left in between. The CDR3 loop is CASSPQALVYEQYF. The CDR3 region has the DNA TGTGCCAGCAGTCCCCAGGCCCTCGTTTACGAGCAGTACTTC.

CDR3 DNA sequence: TGCGCCAGCAGCTTGGGGGGCCCCAGCTCCTACGAGCAGTACTTC. This translates into CASSLGGPSSYEQYF. The rearrangement joins TRBV5-1 to TRBJ2-7; tentative D call: TRBD1 (5 bases). The germline CDR1 and CDR2 sequences are SGHRS and YFSETQ. The V end was cut by 0 bases, the J end by 0 bases, with 10 bases between. CDR3 size: 15 residues.

This clonotype was seen repeatedly, ten times or more. The rearrangement links TRBV12-3 or TRBV12-4 to TRBJ2-5, with 10 bases matching TRBD2. This CDR3 contains 16 residues. V trimming: 5 bases; J trimming: 2 bases; junction bases outside the gene matches: 8. The CDR3 nucleotides read TGTGCCAGCAGTGGCGGACTAGCGGATCATCAAGAGACCCAGTACTTC. The encoded protein is CASSGGLADHQETQYF.

In this sample, this clonotype turned up many times. The CDR3 spells CASSLTSEGTDEQYF. DNA for the CDR3: TGTGCCAGCAGCTTGACCAGCGAAGGGACAGACGAGCAGTACTTC. The chain employs TRBV7-9 and TRBJ2-7; TRBD1 agrees at 7 bases. Germline CDR1 and CDR2: SEHNR and FQNEAQ (reference sequence). With 3 bases clipped from V and 5 bases from J, the junction kept 10 bases outside the gene matches. This CDR3 region has 15 residues. The full variable domain, in which reference TRBV7-9 and TRBJ2-7 provide the parts outside the CDR3, is DTGVSQNPRHKITKRGQNVTFRCDPISEHNRLYWYRQTLGQGPEFLTYFQNEAQLEKSRLLSDRFSAERPKGSFSTLEIQRTEQGDSAMYLCASSLTSEGTDEQYFGPGTRLTVT.

This clonotype occurred many times. This chain joins TRBV7-2 and TRBJ1-1; D remains ambiguous. V was shortened by 0 bases and J by 5 bases, with 7 bases between the two germline ends. The CDR3 is 13 amino acids. Per germline, CDR1 SGHTA and CDR2 FQGNSA. CDR3 bases: TGTGCCAGCAGCTTAGCGCGGGAGACTGAAGCTTTCTTT. The encoded protein is CASSLARETEAFF.